The 20 T cell receptor beta chains in this list originate from one sample, sequenced in a study of T and B cells in COVID-19 patients. BIOMED2 TRB-A/B primer pools were used in multiplex TRB PCR. TCRdb reprocessed the multiplex PCR reads with MiXCR, giving one entry per CDR3 protein. The repertoire holds about 14,000 distinct CDR3 sequences, 25% seen once, with more than 3.5% in the top ten. Each TRB amplification used about 250-550 ng of genomic DNA from blood. Sample: blood. These receptors came from a human donor who had recovered from COVID-19.

This clonotype has more than one count but fewer than ten. This chain joins TRBV7-2 and TRBJ2-1; a possible D gene is TRBD2 (5 bases). The V and J ends lost 0 bases and 8 bases respectively, with 11 bases between them. This CDR3 contains 14 residues. Germline CDR1 and CDR2: SGHTA and FQGNSA. The CDR3 reads CASSLAVGSHEQFF. The CDR3 DNA sequence: TGTGCCAGCAGCTTAGCGGTAGGGAGCCATGAGCAGTTCTTC.

This chain uses TRBV5-5 with TRBJ1-6; D might be TRBD1 (6 bases). The CDR3 runs 18 residues. With 1 base removed from V and 3 bases from J, the gap between germline ends came to 17 bases. Germline CDR1 SGHKS, CDR2 YYEKEE (reference sequence). CDR3 DNA sequence: TGTGCCAGCAGCTTGAACGGGGGCCAGATATACTATAATTCACCCCTCCACTTT. This translates into CASSLNGGQIYYNSPLHF.

This clonotype is medium-sized in the sample. The chain is built from TRBV11-1 and TRBJ2-2; D unresolved. The CDR3 spans 12 residues. Germline CDR1 and CDR2: SGHAT and FQDESV (reference sequence). V shed 9 bases and J shed 6 bases, with 11 bases lying between them. The CDR3 sequence: CASRWWAGELFF. The CDR3 DNA follows: TGTGCCAGTAGATGGTGGGCCGGGGAGCTGTTTTTT.

The chain joins TRBV7-9 to TRBJ1-1; 12 positions agree with TRBD1. After removal of 6 bases from V and 6 bases from J, the junction contained 5 bases not matched to a gene. Per the germline V gene, CDR1 is SEHNR and CDR2 is FQNEAQ (reference sequence). The CDR3 runs 14 residues. For the CDR3, the DNA is TGTGCCAGCAGACCGGGACAGGGGGCCCCTGAAGCTTTCTTT. Encoded protein: CASRPGQGAPEAFF.

This clonotype is labeled medium-sized. This chain uses TRBV19 with TRBJ2-1; 8 bases agree with TRBD1. This CDR3 comprises 14 residues. Germline V gene sequence: CDR1 LNHDA, CDR2 SQIVND (reference sequence). Trimming cost V 7 bases and J 8 bases; bases outside gene matches: 10. The CDR3 sequence is CASIGQGMPHEQFF. In DNA form, the CDR3 reads TGTGCCAGTATCGGACAGGGTATGCCCCATGAGCAGTTCTTC.

The chain is built from TRBV12-3 or TRBV12-4 and TRBJ1-5; 11 nucleotides agree with TRBD1. V shed 4 bases, J shed 1 base, and the junction held 3 bases outside the gene matches. The CDR3 loop spans 16 amino acids. The CDR3 DNA reads TGTGCCAGCAGTTCTGGACAGGGGGCGAGCAATCAGCCCCAGCATTTT. Residues: CASSSGQGASNQPQHF.

This clonotype was detected only a few times. The chain uses TRBV11-2 and TRBJ2-1, with 11 bases identical to TRBD2. The CDR3 spans 15 residues. Germline lookup yields CDR1 SGHAT and CDR2 FQNNGV. Trimming removed 5 bases from V and 10 bases from J; junction bases left unmatched: 10. The CDR3 sequence is CASSPLAGGPREQFF. CDR3 in DNA: TGTGCCAGCAGCCCTCTAGCGGGGGGCCCCCGGGAGCAGTTCTTC.

The chain recombines TRBV29-1 with TRBJ2-1, with 8 bases lining up with TRBD2. The CDR3 totals 12 residues. J was trimmed by 6 bases and V by 5 bases; bases with no gene match: 3. Germline CDR1 is SQVTM and CDR2 is ANQGSEA. CDR3 bases: TGCAGCGTTCGGCTAGCGGGCAATGAGCAGTTCTTC. Protein product: CSVRLAGNEQFF.

This clonotype is judged medium-sized (0.01 to 0.1%). The chain uses TRBV5-4 and TRBJ2-7, with 14 bases identical to TRBD2. Germline V gene lookup returns CDR1 SGHNT and CDR2 YYREEE (reference sequence). Trimming took 2 bases from V and 4 from J; bases not matched to a gene: 2. The CDR3 runs to 15 residues. The CDR3, as DNA: TGTGCCAGCAGCTTAGGACTAGCGGGAGGTTACGAGCAGTACTTC. It encodes CASSLGLAGGYEQYF. Full variable domain (remainder filled in from reference TRBV5-4 and TRBJ2-7): ETGVTQSPTHLIKTRGQQVTLRCSSQSGHNTVSWYQQALGQGPQFIFQYYREEENGRGNFPPRFSGLQFPNYSSELNVNALELDDSALYLCASSLGLAGGYEQYFGPGTRLTVT.

The V and J genes are TRBV7-9 and TRBJ1-2; 7 bases map to TRBD1. The CDR3 has 14 residues. The germline V gene encodes CDR1 SEHNR and CDR2 FQNEAQ (reference sequence). V shed 3 bases and J 8 bases; nucleotides not matched to a gene: 9. CDR3: CASSFGEGAGGYTF. The CDR3 region has the DNA TGTGCCAGCAGCTTTGGGGAGGGGGCTGGCGGCTACACCTTC.

This rearrangement joins TRBV27 to TRBJ1-2; D unclear. CDR3 length: 15 residues. Germline V gives CDR1 MNHEY, CDR2 SMNVEV (reference sequence). Trimming shortened V by 6 bases and J by 2 bases, and 16 bases separated the two germline ends. The CDR3 here is CASSQLSTVNYGYTF. In DNA, the CDR3 is TGTGCCAGCAGCCAGCTGTCGACGGTCAACTATGGCTACACCTTC.

This clonotype was found many times. The V gene is TRBV6-5, the J gene TRBJ2-1; 12 bases line up with TRBD2. There are 16 residues in the CDR3. Trimming removed 0 bases from V and 5 bases from J; junction bases left unmatched: 2. Germline lookup yields CDR1 MNHEY and CDR2 SVGAGI. The CDR3 protein is CASSYSASGGDNEQFF. CDR3 nucleotide sequence: TGTGCCAGCAGTTACTCGGCTAGCGGGGGGGACAATGAGCAGTTCTTC.

The chain couples TRBV29-1 to TRBJ2-1; 10 positions match TRBD1. This CDR3 spans 14 amino acids. V shed 6 bases, J shed 3 bases, and the junction held 5 bases outside the gene matches. Germline V lookup: CDR1 SQVTM, CDR2 ANQGSEA. The CDR3 nucleotides are TGCAGCGTCGAGACAGGGGGCGGCTACAATGAGCAGTTCTTC. Its translation: CSVETGGGYNEQFF.

This clonotype has only a few counts. The chain couples TRBV28 to TRBJ2-2; D unclear. This CDR3 is built from 15 residues. Germline assignment: CDR1 MDHEN and CDR2 SYDVKM. Trimming cost V 5 bases and J 3 bases, with 13 bases left between them. The CDR3 protein is CASSPLVPDTGELFF. Here the CDR3 DNA reads TGTGCCAGCAGTCCCCTAGTGCCGGACACCGGGGAGCTGTTTTTT.

The chain joins TRBV7-9 to TRBJ2-2; 10 bases are a match to TRBD2. Germline V gives CDR1 SEHNR, CDR2 FQNEAQ (reference sequence). The V and J ends lost 5 bases and 4 bases, in that order; junction bases with no gene match: 7. The CDR3 length is 16 residues. The CDR3 here is CASSPELAGPTGELFF. The CDR3 DNA reads as TGTGCCAGCAGCCCAGAACTAGCGGGGCCCACCGGGGAGCTGTTTTTT.

This chain joins TRBV4-2 and TRBJ2-7; a possible D gene is TRBD2 (6 bases). The CDR3 runs 15 residues. V was pared by 0 bases and J by 3 bases, with 12 bases between. Germline assignment: CDR1 LGHNA and CDR2 YNFKEQ. CDR3 DNA sequence: TGTGCCAGCAGCCAAGAAACCGGGAGTCACTACGAGCAGTACTTC. The encoded protein is CASSQETGSHYEQYF.

This clonotype has ten or more counts. This rearrangement joins TRBV5-5 to TRBJ2-7, with 11 bases matching TRBD2. Germline values: CDR1 SGHKS, CDR2 YYEKEE (reference sequence). Trimming took 0 bases from V and 4 from J; bases not matched to a gene: 6. The CDR3 covers 16 residues. The CDR3 spells CASSLARTSGRYEQYF. CDR3 DNA: TGTGCCAGCAGCTTGGCCCGGACTAGCGGGCGTTACGAGCAGTACTTC.

About this clonotype itself: Being one base from a much bigger clone, this may be a read error. V and J are TRBV18 and TRBJ2-7; D perhaps matches TRBD2 (6 bases). Between the trimmed V and J ends, which lost 0 bases and 4 bases, there was a span of 16 bases. This CDR3 has 16 amino acids. The germline V gene encodes CDR1 KGHSH and CDR2 LQKENI. The CDR3 loop reads CASSPPGLKMEYEQYF. CDR3 in DNA: TGTGCCAGCTCACCACCAGGACTAAAGATGGAATACGAGCAGTACTTC.

This clonotype was detected many times. The chain recombines TRBV12-3 or TRBV12-4 with TRBJ2-1; 7 bases align to TRBD2. The CDR3 extends over 14 amino acids. After removal of 5 bases from V and 10 bases from J, the junction contained 11 bases not matched to a gene. CDR3 nucleotide sequence: TGTGCCAGCAGTCCACCCACCGCTAGCGGCGAGCAGTTCTTC. This gives the protein CASSPPTASGEQFF.

This clonotype has at least ten counts. The V and J genes are TRBV7-6 and TRBJ2-1; 13 nucleotides align to TRBD2. Germline V gene data show CDR1 as SGHVS and CDR2 as FNYEAQ. J gave up 2 bases and V 4 bases, and 11 bases lay outside the gene matches. The CDR3 covers 19 residues. CDR3 bases: TGTGCCAGCAGCTCGGTACTAGCGGGGGGGCCTTTGGCCTACAATGAGCAGTTCTTC. Its protein is CASSSVLAGGPLAYNEQFF.